This is a list of T cell receptor beta chains from one sample in a study of patients and donors after allogeneic stem cell transplantation. TCRdb processed the RT-PCR reads anew with MiXCR; each CDR3 protein has one entry. The sample lists roughly 40,000 distinct CDR3 sequences; about 30% were seen once. Sequencing was performed on blood, either unsorted or a sorted T cell fraction (not recorded which). Receptor source: a human donor who was either an allogeneic HSCT recipient or a stem cell or donor lymphocyte infusion donor (not recorded which). It is not recorded whose cells these are; they may come from a transplant donor. CDR3s include the opening cysteine and the closing phenylalanine or tryptophan. The D gene is left open where the match is weak. Rows give clone size only sometimes, using once, few, many, or a class for an expanded clone.

J gene,D gene,V gene,clone size,CDR3 DNA,CDR3 protein
TRBJ1-1,NA,TRBV28,few,TGTGCCAGCTACTGGAACACTGAAGCTTTCTTT,CASYWNTEAFF
TRBJ1-3,TRBD1,TRBV6-5,few,TGTGCCAGCAATCCACAGGGGGCAGCTGGAAACACCATATATTTT,CASNPQGAAGNTIYF
TRBJ1-5,NA,TRBV29-1,many,TGCAGCGTTCAGGGCGCTAGCAATCAGCCCCAGCATTTT,CSVQGASNQPQHF
TRBJ2-1,TRBD2,TRBV10-1,many,TGCGCCAGCAGTGAGTCTCGCGGGAGACGTAATGAGCAGTTCTTC,CASSESRGRRNEQFF
TRBJ2-3,NA,TRBV4-1,once,TGCGCCAGCACCAGGGCACCGGGGCCTAGCACAGATACGCAGTATTTT,CASTRAPGPSTDTQYF
TRBJ2-7,NA,TRBV5-1,NA,TGCGCCAGCAGCTTGGTAGGCCTCCTCTCCTACGAGCAGTACTTC,CASSLVGLLSYEQYF
TRBJ1-3,NA,TRBV3-1,many,TGTGCCAGCAGCCAAGGAATCGGATTCTCTGGAAACACCATATATTTT,CASSQGIGFSGNTIYF
TRBJ2-2,NA,TRBV19,few,TGTGCCACCCTTACCCGGAACCAGAGGGGCACCGGGGAGCTGTTTTTT,CATLTRNQRGTGELFF
TRBJ2-7,TRBD1,TRBV7-9,NA,TGTGCCAGCAGCTTAAGGCAGGGGGCCCCAATCGAGCAGTACTTC,CASSLRQGAPIEQYF
TRBJ2-7,NA,TRBV24-1,NA,TGTGCCACCAGTGGCGAGAAGGGGGTAGACGAGCAGTACTTC,CATSGEKGVDEQYF
TRBJ2-1,NA,TRBV21-1,few,TGTGCCAGCAGCGGTCGGACTAGCGGGGCCTACAATGAGCAGTTCTTC,CASSGRTSGAYNEQFF
TRBJ2-2,TRBD2,TRBV28,few,TGTGCCAGCAGTTCGGGACTAGCGGTCGGGGAGCTGTTTTTT,CASSSGLAVGELFF
TRBJ1-1,NA,TRBV2,NA,TGTGCCAGCAAAAAACATCCGGACACTGAAGCTTTCTTT,CASKKHPDTEAFF
TRBJ1-2,NA,TRBV12-3/TRBV12-4,NA,TGTGCCAGCAGTCCCCGGGGGACCGGCTACACCTTC,CASSPRGTGYTF
TRBJ1-5,NA,TRBV6-1,few,TGTGCCAGCAGCTCCTTTGCAGGGACGGATCAGCCCCAGCATTTT,CASSSFAGTDQPQHF
TRBJ1-4,TRBD1,TRBV5-1,many,TGCGCCAGCAGCCGGGACAGACCTAATGAAAAACTGTTTTTT,CASSRDRPNEKLFF
TRBJ1-2,TRBD1,TRBV5-6,many,TGTGCCAGCAGCTACCAGGGGGCAAGTTATGGCTACACCTTC,CASSYQGASYGYTF
TRBJ1-2,NA,TRBV6-2/TRBV6-3,few,TGTGCCAGCAGAGGGGACTCTAACTATGGCTACACCTTC,CASRGDSNYGYTF
TRBJ2-6,NA,TRBV12-3/TRBV12-4,NA,TGTGCCAGCAGTACCTCTGGGGCCAACGTCCTGACTTTC,CASSTSGANVLTF
TRBJ1-3,NA,TRBV7-8,NA,TGTGCCAGCACCAGGTTGGCTGGAAACACCATATATTTT,CASTRLAGNTIYF
TRBJ1-2,NA,TRBV4-3,NA,TGCGCCAGCAGCCTTTGGGGCTGGGGCTACACCTTC,CASSLWGWGYTF
TRBJ1-5,TRBD1,TRBV11-3,NA,TGTGCCAGCAGCTACACCAGGGGGGGGCGAAATCAGCCCCAGCATTTT,CASSYTRGGRNQPQHF
TRBJ2-7,NA,TRBV27,NA,TGTGCCAGCAGTTCGGGGATCAGCTACGAGCAGTACTTC,CASSSGISYEQYF
TRBJ1-2,TRBD1,TRBV7-9,NA,TGTGCCAGCAGCTTAGTAGGAGGGGGCGCCGGAGGCTACACCTTC,CASSLVGGGAGGYTF
TRBJ1-2,TRBD1,TRBV6-5,few,TGTGCCAGCAGTTATTCAACCCATAACAGGGGCTATGGCTACACCTTC,CASSYSTHNRGYGYTF
TRBJ1-2,NA,TRBV20-1,few,TGCAGTGCTATAGAGGGGGACTATGGCTACACCTTC,CSAIEGDYGYTF
TRBJ2-3,TRBD2,TRBV20-1,few,TGCAGTGCTAGAGGTAGCGGGAGAGCAGATACGCAGTATTTT,CSARGSGRADTQYF
TRBJ2-5,TRBD1,TRBV13,once,TGTGCCAGCAGCCCGGGGCCCGTGACAGGGGAAGAGGAGGAGACCCAGTACTTC,CASSPGPVTGEEEETQYF
TRBJ2-1,NA,TRBV6-1,NA,TGTGCCACCAGGGAGGAAGAGAAGCGGGCAGCCTACAATGAGCAGTTCTTC,CATREEEKRAAYNEQFF
TRBJ1-1,NA,TRBV18,few,TGTGCCAGCTCCCCGCCAGGCGTGGAAGCTTTCTTT,CASSPPGVEAFF
TRBJ2-3,TRBD2,TRBV6-5,NA,TGTGCCAGCAGGGAATTTAGCGGGAGATATCCGGATACGCAGTATTTT,CASREFSGRYPDTQYF
TRBJ2-4,TRBD1,TRBV24-1,NA,TGTGCCACCAGTCCAGGGGGCCCAGTAAAAAACATTCAGTACTTC,CATSPGGPVKNIQYF
TRBJ1-2,TRBD1,TRBV7-2,many,TGTGCCAGCAGCTTGACAGGGGGCTACACCTTC,CASSLTGGYTF
TRBJ1-5,NA,TRBV4-3,NA,TGCGCCAGCAAATCTCCCCAGGGAGGCAATCAGCCCCAGCATTTT,CASKSPQGGNQPQHF
TRBJ1-5,NA,TRBV12-3/TRBV12-4,many,TGTGCCAGCAGTTTTAGTAATCAGCCCCAGCATTTT,CASSFSNQPQHF
TRBJ1-6,NA,TRBV5-1,NA,TGCGCCAGCAGCTTGGCCGGGAGCTCCTATAATTCACCCCTCCACTTT,CASSLAGSSYNSPLHF
TRBJ1-1,TRBD1,TRBV27,few,TGTGCCAGCAGTCCCCAGACAGGGAGCGGGGCTTTCTTT,CASSPQTGSGAFF
TRBJ2-7,NA,TRBV12-3/TRBV12-4,NA,TGTGCCAGCAGGGAGGCTGTAGCCTACGAGCAGTACTTC,CASREAVAYEQYF
TRBJ1-6,TRBD1,TRBV6-5,few,TGTGCCAGCAAGATACAGGGGAGAAATTCACCCCTCCACTTT,CASKIQGRNSPLHF
TRBJ1-6,NA,TRBV21-1,NA,TGTGCCAGCCCTACTTCGGACAGGGGAAATTCACCCCTCCACTTT,CASPTSDRGNSPLHF
TRBJ2-3,TRBD2,TRBV6-2/TRBV6-3,NA,TGTGCCAGCAGTTACCCCGGACTAGCGGGAGAAGATACGCAGTATTTT,CASSYPGLAGEDTQYF
TRBJ2-1,NA,TRBV28,many,TGTGCCAGCAGTGGACCTAACGGGATCTATGAGCAGTTCTTC,CASSGPNGIYEQFF